This T cell receptor beta chain derives from a study of metastatic and nonmetastatic thyroid tumors. For the study at large: Patients with malignant and benign thyroid disease provided blood and tumor or nodule tissue, whose repertoires were compared.

The table lists this clone with a few counts. Its cognate antigen is unknown. No patient received treatment before thyroid surgery. Authors' methods: A distant-metastasis classifier for papillary thyroid cancer was built using CDR3 differences across clinicopathological groups. TCRdb re-called the PCR reads via MiXCR. For this entry, the V and J calls and clone size follow TCRdb and not the study's own pipeline. The table lists about 28,000 clones, around 15% of them singletons, with about 4.4% in the top ten. V lost 7 bases to trimming and J lost 6 bases, with 30 bases between them. This CDR3 is 18 amino acids long. Germline loops: CDR1 SGHAT, CDR2 FQDESV (reference sequence). Overall study findings and caveats: It was reported that TCR beta diversity was significantly higher in malignant thyroid tumors than benign nodules, in blood and tumor.

This receptor was obtained from a female donor with papillary thyroid cancer or a benign thyroid nodule (not recorded which). Some clones in this sample may be carry-over from other donors' samples. Sequenced material: blood. The chain carries TRBV11-1 and TRBJ1-1; the D is unclear. CDR3 nucleotides: TGTGCCAGCACCGACGCCGGAGGCTTTACGGAACACTTCGCTGAAGCTTTCTTT. This gives the protein CASTDAGGFTEHFAEAFF.